The TCR beta chain described here comes from a study of cytomegalovirus exposure and HLA in healthy donors. Profiled with immunoSEQ multiplex PCR; TCRdb holds only in-frame clones, not every one. This sample has about 200,000 clones; over 80% occur once, and the top ten carry around 5.5%. The length of the CDR3 is 14 residues. Germline-derived CDR1 and CDR2 are SGHRS and YFSETQ. V shed 2 bases and J shed 3 bases, with 11 bases lying between them. The study's findings and limits: First-cohort TCR clusters were later found to tend to co-occur in the 90 to 150 validation repertoires.

For this clone: Its target is unknown.

What was sequenced was PBMCs. The chain links TRBV5-1 to TRBJ1-1; D not resolved. The clonotype comes from a woman aged 18-35 years in good health and CMV-seronegative. The CDR3 DNA is TGCGCCAGCAGCTTTGGTCAGTCATACACTGAAGCTTTCTTT. Translated, it gives CASSFGQSYTEAFF. Drawing the rest from reference TRBV5-1 and TRBJ1-1, the complete variable domain is KAGVTQTPRYLIKTRGQQVTLSCSPISGHRSVSWYQQTPGQGLQFLFEYFSETQRNKGNFPGRFSGRQFSNSRSEMNVSTLELGDSALYLCASSFGQSYTEAFFGQGTRLTVV.